This record covers a single T cell receptor beta chain. These data are taken from a study of blood T cell repertoires in COVID-19. Study context: Samples taken during acute and convalescent COVID-19 were collected in the United States, Italy and Spain. Sample material is recorded as cDNA or gDNA derived from T cells, B-cell-depleted T cells, or PBMCs.

TCRdb keeps only in-frame clones here, not all; method: immunoSEQ multiplex PCR. The table shows around 200,000 clones, with roughly nine tenths occurring only once. There are 16 residues in the CDR3. Unmatched junction bases numbered 6, after V lost 5 bases and J lost 1 base. Germline V CDR1 and CDR2: LNHDA, SQIVND (reference sequence). The sequence was collected from a woman older than 75 in a cohort sampled during active or convalescent COVID-19. Sequencing was done on a sample of peripheral blood. The chain is built from TRBV19 and TRBJ2-1; TRBD1 aligns across 9 bases. CDR3 nucleotide sequence: TGTGCCAGTAGTCCCTTGGACAGGGGATCCTACAATGAGCAGTTCTTC. The encoded protein is CASSPLDRGSYNEQFF. Looking up the rest from reference TRBV19 and TRBJ2-1 gives the full variable domain: DGGITQSPKYLFRKEGQNVTLSCEQNLNHDAMYWYRQDPGQGLRLIYYSQIVNDFQKGDIAEGYSVSREKKESFPLTVTSAQKNPTAFYLCASSPLDRGSYNEQFFGPGTRLTVL.